The clone carrying this T cell receptor beta chain was seen only once. The data belong to a study of blood T cell repertoires in COVID-19. Study summary: Researchers got acute and convalescent COVID-19 samples from the United States, Italy and Spain. PBMCs, B-cell-depleted T cells, or T cells provided the cDNA or gDNA that made up the material.

Original handling: For nucleated cells, counts were estimated from reference gene primer amplification. TCRdb's table, derived via immunoSEQ multiplex PCR, lists solely in-frame clones and lacks some. From that table come the V and J calls and clone size; the DNA was used to work out D and trimming. Of approximately 70,000 clones listed, 88% are singletons. CDR1 is SGHTA and CDR2 is FQGTGA in the germline V gene. This CDR3 region has 14 residues. V lost 0 bases, J lost 6 bases, and 11 bases lay in between. The source of this sequence is a human donor in a cohort sampled during active COVID-19. V is TRBV7-3 and J is TRBJ1-2; a weak D match, TRBD1 (6 bases). The sample was peripheral blood. CDR3 in amino acids: CASSLTRTADGYTF. The CDR3 nucleotides are TGTGCCAGCAGCTTAACGCGGACAGCCGATGGCTACACCTTC.